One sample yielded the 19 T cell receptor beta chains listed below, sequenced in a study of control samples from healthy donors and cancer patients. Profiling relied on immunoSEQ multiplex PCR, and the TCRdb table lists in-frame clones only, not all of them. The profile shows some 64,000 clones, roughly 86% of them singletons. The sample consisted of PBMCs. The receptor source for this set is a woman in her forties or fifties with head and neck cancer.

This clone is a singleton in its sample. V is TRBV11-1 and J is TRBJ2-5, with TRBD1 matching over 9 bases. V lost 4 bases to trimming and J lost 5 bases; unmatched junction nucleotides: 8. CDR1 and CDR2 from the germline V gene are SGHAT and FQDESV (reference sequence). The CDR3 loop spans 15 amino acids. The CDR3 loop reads CASSSGDRVWETQYF. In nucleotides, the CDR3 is TGTGCCAGCAGCTCCGGGGACAGGGTGTGGGAGACCCAGTACTTC.

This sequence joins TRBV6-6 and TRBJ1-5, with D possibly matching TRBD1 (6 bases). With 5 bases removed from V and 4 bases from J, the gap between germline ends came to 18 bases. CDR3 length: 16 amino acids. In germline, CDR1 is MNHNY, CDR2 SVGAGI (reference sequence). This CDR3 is CASSTQQGGFNQPQHF. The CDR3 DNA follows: TGTGCCAGCAGTACGCAGCAAGGGGGATTTAATCAGCCCCAGCATTTT.

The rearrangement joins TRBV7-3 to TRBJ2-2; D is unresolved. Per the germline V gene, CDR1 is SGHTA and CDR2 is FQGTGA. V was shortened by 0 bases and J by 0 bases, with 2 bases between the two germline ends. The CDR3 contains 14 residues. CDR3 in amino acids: CASSLTSNTGELFF. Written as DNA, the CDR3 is TGTGCCAGCAGCTTAACTTCGAACACCGGGGAGCTGTTTTTT.

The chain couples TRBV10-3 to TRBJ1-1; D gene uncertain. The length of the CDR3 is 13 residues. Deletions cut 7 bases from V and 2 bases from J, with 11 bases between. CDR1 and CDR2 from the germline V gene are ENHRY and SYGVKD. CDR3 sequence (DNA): TGTGCCATCACCGGCGGGTATAACACTGAAGCTTTCTTT. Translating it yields CAITGGYNTEAFF.

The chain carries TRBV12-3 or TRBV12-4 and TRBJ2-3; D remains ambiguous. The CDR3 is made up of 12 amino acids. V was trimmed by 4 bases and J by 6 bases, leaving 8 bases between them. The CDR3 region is CASSSIRDTQYF. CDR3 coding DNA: TGTGCCAGCAGTTCGATAAGGGATACGCAGTATTTT.

CDR3 bases: TGTGCCAGCAGCGTAACCGGGACACCTTCCACAGATACGCAGTATTTT. Encoded protein: CASSVTGTPSTDTQYF. This sequence joins TRBV9 and TRBJ2-3, with D possibly TRBD1 on 6 matching bases. CDR3 length: 16 amino acids. CDR1 and CDR2 (germline): SGDLS, YYNGEE. The ends were cut back, 1 base at V and 2 bases at J, with 14 bases in the middle.

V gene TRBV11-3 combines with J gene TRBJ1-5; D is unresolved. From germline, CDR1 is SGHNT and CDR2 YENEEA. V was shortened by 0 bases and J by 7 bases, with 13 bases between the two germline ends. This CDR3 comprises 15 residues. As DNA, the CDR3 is TGTGCCAGCAGCTTAGATCGGGAGGGTTGGCAGCCCCAGCATTTT. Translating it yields CASSLDREGWQPQHF.

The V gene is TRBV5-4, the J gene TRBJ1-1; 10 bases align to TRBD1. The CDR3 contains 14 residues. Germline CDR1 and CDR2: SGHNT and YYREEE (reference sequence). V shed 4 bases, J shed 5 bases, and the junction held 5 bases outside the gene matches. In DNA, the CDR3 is TGTGCCAGCAGCCAGGGACAGGGGCGGACTGAAGCTTTCTTT. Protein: CASSQGQGRTEAFF.

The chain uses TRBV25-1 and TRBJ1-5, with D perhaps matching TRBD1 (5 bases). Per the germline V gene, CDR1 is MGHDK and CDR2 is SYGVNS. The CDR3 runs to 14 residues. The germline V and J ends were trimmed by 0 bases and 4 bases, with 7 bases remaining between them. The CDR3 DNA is TGTGCCAGCAGTGAATATGGGGGGAATCAGCCCCAGCATTTT. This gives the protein CASSEYGGNQPQHF.

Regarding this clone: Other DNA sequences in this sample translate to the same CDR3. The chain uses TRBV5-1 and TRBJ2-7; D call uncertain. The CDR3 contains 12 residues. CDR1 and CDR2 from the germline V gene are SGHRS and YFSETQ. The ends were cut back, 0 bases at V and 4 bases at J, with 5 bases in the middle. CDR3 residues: CASSLDGYEQYF. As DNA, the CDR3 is TGCGCCAGCAGCTTGGATGGTTACGAGCAGTACTTC.

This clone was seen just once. The CDR3 loop is CASTTLAGANSGANVLTF. As DNA, the CDR3 is TGTGCCAGCACCACTTTAGCGGGGGCAAACTCTGGGGCCAACGTCCTGACTTTC. The rearrangement joins TRBV7-6 to TRBJ2-6; 9 nucleotides align to TRBD2. This CDR3 has 18 residues. The J segment lost 0 bases and the V segment lost 7 bases, leaving 10 bases of the junction unmatched. Germline CDR1 and CDR2: SGHVS and FNYEAQ.

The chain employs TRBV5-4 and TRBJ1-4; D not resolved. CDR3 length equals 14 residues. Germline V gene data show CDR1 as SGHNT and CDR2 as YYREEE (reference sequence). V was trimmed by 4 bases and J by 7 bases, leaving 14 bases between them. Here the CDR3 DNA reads TGTGCCAGCAGCCCAAGCCCCGGAGGTGAAAAACTGTTTTTT. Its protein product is CASSPSPGGEKLFF. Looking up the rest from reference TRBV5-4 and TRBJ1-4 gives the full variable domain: ETGVTQSPTHLIKTRGQQVTLRCSSQSGHNTVSWYQQALGQGPQFIFQYYREEENGRGNFPPRFSGLQFPNYSSELNVNALELDDSALYLCASSPSPGGEKLFFGSGTQLSVL.

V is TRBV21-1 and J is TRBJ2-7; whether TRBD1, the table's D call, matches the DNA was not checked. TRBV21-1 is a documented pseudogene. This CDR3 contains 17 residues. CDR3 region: CASSSTPGTGIIYEQYF. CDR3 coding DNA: TGTGCCAGCAGCTCAACCCCCGGGACAGGGATCATCTACGAGCAGTACTTC.

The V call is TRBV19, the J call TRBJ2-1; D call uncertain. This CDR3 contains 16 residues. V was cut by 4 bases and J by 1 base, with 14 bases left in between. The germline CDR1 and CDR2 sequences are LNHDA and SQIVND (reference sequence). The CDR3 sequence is CASSRITTSSYNEQFF. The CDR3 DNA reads TGTGCCAGTAGTAGGATAACCACCAGTTCCTACAATGAGCAGTTCTTC.

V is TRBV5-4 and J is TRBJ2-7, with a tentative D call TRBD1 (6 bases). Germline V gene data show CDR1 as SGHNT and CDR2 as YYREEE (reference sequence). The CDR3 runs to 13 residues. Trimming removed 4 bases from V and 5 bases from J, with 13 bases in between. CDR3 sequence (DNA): TGTGCCAGCAGCCAGGGGCTACATAACGAGCAGTACTTC. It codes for CASSQGLHNEQYF.

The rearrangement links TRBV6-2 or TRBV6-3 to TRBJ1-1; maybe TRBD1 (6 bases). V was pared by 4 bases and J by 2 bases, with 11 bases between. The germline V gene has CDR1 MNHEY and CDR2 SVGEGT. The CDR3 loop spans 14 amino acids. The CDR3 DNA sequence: TGTGCCAGCAGTTCTGACAGGCTCAACACTGAAGCTTTCTTT. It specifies CASSSDRLNTEAFF.

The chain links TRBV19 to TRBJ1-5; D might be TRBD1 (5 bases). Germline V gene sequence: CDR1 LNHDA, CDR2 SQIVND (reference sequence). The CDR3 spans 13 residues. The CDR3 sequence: CATRDALDQPQHF. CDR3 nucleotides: TGTGCAACTCGGGACGCCCTTGATCAGCCCCAGCATTTT.

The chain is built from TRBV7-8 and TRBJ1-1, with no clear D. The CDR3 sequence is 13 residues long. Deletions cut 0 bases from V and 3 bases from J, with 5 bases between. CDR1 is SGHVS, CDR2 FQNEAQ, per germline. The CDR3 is CASSLAGDTEAFF. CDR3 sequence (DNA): TGTGCCAGCAGCTTAGCTGGGGACACTGAAGCTTTCTTT.

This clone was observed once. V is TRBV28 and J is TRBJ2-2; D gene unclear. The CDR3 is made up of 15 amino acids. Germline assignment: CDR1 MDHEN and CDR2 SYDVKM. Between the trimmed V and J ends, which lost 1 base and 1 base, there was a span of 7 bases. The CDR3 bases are TGTGCCAGCAGTTTATATACAGAGAACACCGGGGAGCTGTTTTTT. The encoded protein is CASSLYTENTGELFF.